This is a list of T cell receptor beta chains from one sample in a study of blood T cells in healthy people across ages. TCRdb re-called the 5' RACE reads with MiXCR, one entry per CDR3 protein. The sample consists of 1.2 million to 1.5 million distinct CDR3 sequences, roughly 59% of them appearing once. Source material: blood. The receptor set was obtained from a man aged 18 to 30 in good health. Both conserved end residues are part of each CDR3. A D gene is named only where the DNA matches it firmly. Expanded clones are given a class, and other clones once, few, many or no size at all.

TRBJ1-1	TRBV6-6	.	.	CASSYSVSVGTEAFF	TGTGCCAGCAGTTACTCGGTTAGTGTGGGGACCGAAGCTTTCTTT
TRBJ2-7	TRBV27	.	TRBD2	CASSPLAGVTYEQYF	TGTGCCAGCAGTCCTCTAGCGGGGGTCACCTACGAGCAGTACTTC
TRBJ2-7	TRBV20-1	.	TRBD2	CSAVGLASRYEQYF	TGCAGTGCGGTAGGACTAGCGAGTCGCTACGAGCAGTACTTC
TRBJ1-6	TRBV10-3	.	TRBD1	CAISPGTGDYNSPLHF	TGTGCCATCAGTCCCGGGACAGGCGATTATAATTCACCCCTCCACTTT
TRBJ2-1	TRBV2	.	TRBD1	CASGHRGPYNEQFF	TGTGCCAGCGGTCACAGGGGCCCCTACAATGAGCAGTTCTTC
TRBJ2-5	TRBV4-2	few	TRBD1	CASSHHPGQTTETQYF	TGTGCCAGCAGCCACCACCCGGGACAGACAACCGAGACCCAGTACTTC
TRBJ1-5	TRBV4-1	.	TRBD1	CASSPRGGKNQPQHF	TGCGCCAGCAGCCCAAGAGGGGGCAAGAATCAGCCCCAGCATTTT
TRBJ2-3	TRBV9	few	TRBD2	CASSVASSGRGGTQYF	TGTGCCAGCAGCGTAGCGAGCAGCGGGAGGGGTGGTACGCAGTATTTT
TRBJ2-3	TRBV7-2	few	.	CASSFWASTDTQYF	TGTGCCAGCAGCTTTTGGGCCAGCACAGATACGCAGTATTTT
TRBJ2-4	TRBV4-1	few	TRBD1	CASSQAGDRTTLQYF	TGCGCCAGCAGCCAAGCTGGGGACAGGACTACGCTGCAGTACTTC
TRBJ1-6	TRBV6-6	.	.	CASSPLRAEGNSPLHF	TGTGCCAGCAGCCCTCTTAGGGCGGAGGGTAATTCACCCCTCCACTTT
TRBJ2-7	TRBV20-1	.	.	CSAHSGEIYEQYF	TGCAGTGCCCACTCGGGAGAGATCTACGAGCAGTACTTC
TRBJ2-5	TRBV2	.	TRBD2	CASSGLAGVRGEQYF	TGTGCCAGCAGTGGGCTAGCGGGAGTGAGGGGAGAGCAGTACTTC
TRBJ2-3	TRBV12-3/TRBV12-4	.	.	CASRSKEGVTDTQYF	TGTGCCAGCAGGTCGAAGGAGGGGGTTACAGATACGCAGTATTTT
TRBJ2-1	TRBV7-2	.	TRBD2	CASSLNQGGTYNKQFF	TGTGCCAGCAGCTTAAATCAGGGAGGGACCTACAATAAGCAGTTCTTC
TRBJ1-1	TRBV21-1	many	.	CASSKTGGPSPEAFF	TGTGCCAGCAGCAAAACGGGAGGGCCGAGCCCTGAAGCTTTCTTT
TRBJ2-1	TRBV3-1	.	.	CASSQGRAGEQFF	TGTGCCAGCAGCCAGGGTAGGGCGGGTGAGCAGTTCTTC